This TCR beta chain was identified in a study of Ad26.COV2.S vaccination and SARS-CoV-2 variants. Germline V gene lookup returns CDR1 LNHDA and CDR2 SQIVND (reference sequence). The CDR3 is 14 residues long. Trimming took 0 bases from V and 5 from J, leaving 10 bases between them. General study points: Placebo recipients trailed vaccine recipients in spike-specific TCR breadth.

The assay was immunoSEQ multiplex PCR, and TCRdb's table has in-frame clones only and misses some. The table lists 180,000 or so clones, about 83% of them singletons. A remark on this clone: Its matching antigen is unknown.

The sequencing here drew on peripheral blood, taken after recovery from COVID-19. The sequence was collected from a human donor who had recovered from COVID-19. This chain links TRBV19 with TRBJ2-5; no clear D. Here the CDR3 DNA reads TGTGCCAGTAGTATAGAGGTTGACGTGGAGACCCAGTACTTC. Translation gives CASSIEVDVETQYF.